Listed here are 30 T cell receptor beta chains from one sample, sequenced in a study of chemoradiotherapy in HPV16-positive cancers. The assay was immunoSEQ multiplex PCR, and TCRdb's table has in-frame clones only and misses some. The sample holds some 30,000 clones, 86% seen once. The sequenced sample was blood, obtained from a patient who underwent chemoradiotherapy. The receptors come from a human donor with HPV-associated anogenital cancer.

The chain couples TRBV11-2 to TRBJ1-4, with D hard to call. From germline, CDR1 is SGHAT and CDR2 FQNNGV. V was trimmed by 3 bases and J by 6 bases, leaving 8 bases between them. The CDR3 is made up of 13 amino acids. CDR3 bases: TGTGCCAGCAGCTTTTTAGAGGATGAAAAACTGTTTTTT. Translation gives CASSFLEDEKLFF.

The J gene is TRBJ2-5, the V gene TRBV29-1; D tentatively fits TRBD1 or TRBD2 (5 bases each). The length of the CDR3 is 13 residues. V was clipped by 4 bases and J by 5 bases, with 14 bases between them. Germline CDR1 reads SQVTM; CDR2 reads ANQGSEA. CDR3 coding DNA: TGCAGCGTTGGAGGGGATTCAAGGGAGACCCAGTACTTC. It translates to CSVGGDSRETQYF.

The chain carries TRBV10-3 and TRBJ2-1; D is perhaps TRBD1 (6 bases). Per the germline V gene, CDR1 is ENHRY and CDR2 is SYGVKD. The CDR3 is made up of 14 amino acids. V dropped 2 bases and J dropped 6 bases, with 11 bases sitting between them. The CDR3: CAISETRGGNEQFF. The CDR3 DNA sequence: TGTGCCATCAGTGAGACTAGAGGGGGCAATGAGCAGTTCTTC.

The V and J genes are TRBV30 and TRBJ1-6; 8 bases agree with TRBD1. J was trimmed by 10 bases and V by 8 bases; bases with no gene match: 10. This CDR3 comprises 13 residues. Looked up from germline, CDR1 is GTSNPN and CDR2 is SVGIG (reference sequence). The CDR3 DNA reads as TGTGCCGGGCCTTGGACAGGGAGGTCACCCCTCCACTTT. This codes for CAGPWTGRSPLHF.

The V call is TRBV6-1, the J call TRBJ2-2; 8 bases agree with TRBD1. The V segment lost 10 bases and the J segment 7 bases; nucleotides outside the gene matches: 14. Germline V gives CDR1 MNHNS, CDR2 SASEGT. The CDR3 length is 15 residues. The CDR3 bases are TGTGCCACCCCGCTCGGACAGGGAAAGATCGGGGAGCTGTTTTTT. Translation: CATPLGQGKIGELFF.

The chain links TRBV5-1 to TRBJ2-2; tentatively, D is TRBD1 (5 bases). This CDR3 spans 13 amino acids. Germline lookup yields CDR1 SGHRS and CDR2 YFSETQ. With 5 bases removed from V and 3 bases from J, the gap between germline ends came to 8 bases. The DNA of the CDR3 is TGCGCCAGCAGTGGGGCGGACACCGGGGAGCTGTTTTTT. This translates into CASSGADTGELFF.

The chain uses TRBV7-2 and TRBJ1-3; no clear D. V was shortened by 5 bases and J by 9 bases, with 8 bases between the two germline ends. The CDR3 sequence is 11 residues long. The germline V gene encodes CDR1 SGHTA and CDR2 FQGNSA. The CDR3 DNA follows: TGTGCCAGCAGCCTTCTGGGCACCATATATTTT. It encodes CASSLLGTIYF.

This clone came up a few times. The chain employs TRBV4-2 and TRBJ2-3, with 9 positions matching TRBD2. This CDR3 has 15 residues. V shed 0 bases and J 4 bases; nucleotides not matched to a gene: 2. The germline V gene encodes CDR1 LGHNA and CDR2 YNFKEQ. The CDR3 coding sequence is TGTGCCAGCAGCCAAGAGCGGGGGGGCCCAGATACGCAGTATTTT. As protein: CASSQERGGPDTQYF.

This chain links TRBV4-1 with TRBJ2-7; no clear D gene. The germline V and J ends were trimmed by 0 bases and 1 base, with 13 bases remaining between them. This CDR3 has 16 amino acids. In germline, CDR1 is MGHRA, CDR2 YSYEKL. The CDR3 nucleotides read TGCGCCAGCAGCCAAGAGGGCGGCCAAGGATCCTACGAGCAGTACTTC. The encoded protein is CASSQEGGQGSYEQYF.

The chain uses TRBV28 and TRBJ1-6; D gene unclear. Germline loops: CDR1 MDHEN, CDR2 SYDVKM. Trimming removed 5 bases at V and 5 bases at J, with 16 bases between. This CDR3 is 16 amino acids long. This CDR3 is CASSPFLGRDNSPLHF. CDR3 in DNA: TGTGCCAGCAGTCCTTTCCTGGGTAGAGATAATTCACCCCTCCACTTT.

This clone has a single count. V and J are TRBV19 and TRBJ2-7; unclear D gene. The CDR3 length is 12 residues. Germline CDR1 and CDR2: LNHDA and SQIVND (reference sequence). Between the trimmed V and J ends, which lost 3 bases and 3 bases, there was a span of 6 bases. CDR3 amino acids: CASSMDDYEQYF. CDR3 DNA sequence: TGTGCCAGTAGTATGGACGACTACGAGCAGTACTTC.

The chain combines TRBV6-1 with TRBJ1-1, with 8 positions matching TRBD1. V shed 0 bases, J shed 6 bases, and the junction held 9 bases outside the gene matches. Per the germline V gene, CDR1 is MNHNS and CDR2 is SASEGT. There are 16 residues in the CDR3. The chain's CDR3 is CASSEAQGQGGAEAFF. In nucleotides, the CDR3 is TGTGCCAGCAGTGAAGCGCAAGGACAGGGCGGCGCTGAAGCTTTCTTT.

CDR3: CASSQEGTGMGPPLHF. As DNA, the CDR3 is TGCGCCAGCAGCCAAGAGGGGACAGGGATGGGTCCACCCCTCCACTTT. The V call is TRBV4-1, the J call TRBJ1-6, with 9 bases matching TRBD1. CDR3 size: 16 residues. From germline, CDR1 is MGHRA and CDR2 YSYEKL. V shed 0 bases and J 11 bases; nucleotides not matched to a gene: 8.

The gene calls are TRBV7-9 and TRBJ2-5; 9 bases agree with TRBD2. Germline CDR1 is SEHNR and CDR2 is FQNEAQ (reference sequence). CDR3 length: 14 residues. The ends lost 7 bases at V and 1 base at J; junction bases unmatched: 4. The CDR3 protein is CASTGTSSQETQYF. CDR3 sequence (DNA): TGTGCCAGCACTGGGACTAGCTCCCAAGAGACCCAGTACTTC.

The chain links TRBV5-6 to TRBJ2-7, with TRBD1 as a possible D gene (5 bases). The V gene's germline CDR1 is SGHDT and CDR2 YYEEEE. Trimming shortened V by 4 bases and J by 0 bases, and 8 bases separated the two germline ends. The CDR3 has 13 residues. CDR3 sequence: CASSPDISYEQYF. The CDR3 nucleotides read TGTGCCAGCAGCCCGGACATCTCCTACGAGCAGTACTTC.

The rearrangement links TRBV7-7 to TRBJ2-3; D might be TRBD1 or TRBD2, each matching 5 bases. Trimming stripped 5 bases from V and 2 bases from J, with 14 bases between. The CDR3 covers 15 residues. Germline lookup yields CDR1 SSHAT and CDR2 FNYEAQ (reference sequence). The CDR3 coding sequence is TGTGCCAGCAGCCCATGGGCCGGGGCCACAGATACGCAGTATTTT. Translating it yields CASSPWAGATDTQYF.

V is TRBV5-4 and J is TRBJ1-1, with D possibly being TRBD1 (5 bases). The germline CDR1 and CDR2 sequences are SGHNT and YYREEE (reference sequence). V gave up 4 bases and J gave up 11 bases, with 18 bases separating them. The CDR3 sequence is 13 residues long. Here the CDR3 DNA reads TGTGCCAGCAGCAGACCCAGGGAGCTTGAGGCTTTCTTT. This encodes CASSRPRELEAFF.

This chain connects TRBV11-2 to TRBJ2-7; 10 bases agree with TRBD1. The CDR3 consists of 13 residues. V lost 5 bases, J lost 6 bases, and 4 bases stayed unmatched. Germline V gives CDR1 SGHAT, CDR2 FQNNGV. The CDR3 is CASSAGTGAEQYF. CDR3 DNA sequence: TGTGCCAGCAGCGCCGGGACAGGGGCCGAGCAGTACTTC.

J is TRBJ1-1 and V is TRBV6-5; perhaps TRBD1 as D (6 bases). In germline, CDR1 is MNHEY, CDR2 SVGAGI. Trimming stripped 8 bases from V and 3 bases from J, with 13 bases between. This CDR3 contains 13 residues. CDR3 coding DNA: TGTGCCAGCCTAGGGGGGGCATACACTGAAGCTTTCTTT. The encoded protein is CASLGGAYTEAFF.

CDR3 amino acids: CASSLRAEAFF. CDR3 coding DNA: TGTGCCAGCAGCCTGAGGGCTGAAGCTTTCTTT. This chain connects TRBV2 to TRBJ1-1; no clear D gene. The CDR3 runs to 11 residues. From germline, CDR1 is SNHLY and CDR2 FYNNEI. V lost 6 bases and J lost 6, with 8 bases in between.

This clone was seen just once. The rearrangement uses TRBV5-5 and TRBJ1-1, with D unclear. With 4 bases removed from V and 2 bases from J, the gap between germline ends came to 9 bases. In germline, CDR1 is SGHKS, CDR2 YYEKEE (reference sequence). The CDR3 is 13 amino acids. CDR3 DNA: TGTGCCAGCAGCGCCTACATTAACACTGAAGCTTTCTTT. This translates into CASSAYINTEAFF.

This chain links TRBV5-1 with TRBJ2-6, with TRBD1 matching 9 bases. The germline V gene has CDR1 SGHRS and CDR2 YFSETQ. The CDR3 has 20 amino acids. The V and J ends lost 2 bases and 0 bases, in that order; junction bases with no gene match: 12. The CDR3, as DNA: TGCGCCAGCAGCTTCTGGGGGCAGACAGGGGGTCTCTCTGGGGCCAACGTCCTGACTTTC. Its protein is CASSFWGQTGGLSGANVLTF.

The J gene is TRBJ1-2, the V gene TRBV5-8; D is possibly TRBD1 (5 bases). The germline gives CDR1 SGHTS, CDR2 YDEGEE. The ends were cut back, 0 bases at V and 3 bases at J, with 12 bases in the middle. CDR3 length: 15 amino acids. The CDR3 loop is CASSLEGRRYYGYTF. The CDR3 DNA follows: TGTGCCAGCAGCTTGGAGGGGCGAAGGTACTATGGCTACACCTTC.

The CDR3 sequence: CASSPQRGEKLFF. The CDR3 DNA reads as TGTGCCAGCAGTCCCCAAAGGGGCGAAAAACTGTTTTTT. The chain recombines TRBV27 with TRBJ1-4; D may be TRBD1 (5 bases). The CDR3 spans 13 residues. The V gene's germline CDR1 is MNHEY and CDR2 SMNVEV (reference sequence). The V end was cut by 5 bases, the J end by 8 bases, with 12 bases between.

The V call is TRBV6-6, the J call TRBJ1-2, with a weak D call TRBD1 (5 bases). Germline V gene sequence: CDR1 MNHNY, CDR2 SVGAGI (reference sequence). This CDR3 is 13 amino acids long. Deletions cut 11 bases from V and 3 bases from J, with 16 bases between. The CDR3 reads CASTRGDDYGYTF. As DNA, the CDR3 is TGTGCCTCCACTCGAGGGGACGACTATGGCTACACCTTC.

This chain joins TRBV27 and TRBJ2-1, with TRBD2 matching over 11 bases. Germline V gene lookup returns CDR1 MNHEY and CDR2 SMNVEV (reference sequence). This CDR3 comprises 17 residues. The junction had 9 bases not matched to a gene; V was cut back by 3 bases and J by 5 bases. This chain's CDR3 is CASSLAPGLADNNEQFF. CDR3 in DNA: TGTGCCAGCAGTTTGGCACCGGGACTAGCGGACAACAATGAGCAGTTCTTC.

The chain is built from TRBV25-1 and TRBJ2-7; no clear D. The CDR3 totals 13 residues. V gave up 4 bases and J gave up 0 bases, with 7 bases separating them. Germline V gene lookup returns CDR1 MGHDK and CDR2 SYGVNS. The CDR3 loop is CASSVGISYEQYF. CDR3 DNA: TGTGCCAGCAGTGTGGGCATCTCCTACGAGCAGTACTTC.

The chain combines TRBV29-1 with TRBJ2-3, with TRBD2 as a possible D gene (5 bases). The CDR3 loop spans 16 amino acids. With 1 base removed from V and 0 bases from J, the gap between germline ends came to 14 bases. In germline, CDR1 is SQVTM, CDR2 ANQGSEA. CDR3 coding DNA: TGCAGCGTTGAAGCGACTGAGTGGACTAGCACAGATACGCAGTATTTT. Its protein product is CSVEATEWTSTDTQYF.

The V and J genes are TRBV19 and TRBJ2-5; no clear D gene. With 1 base removed from V and 5 bases from J, the gap between germline ends came to 17 bases. The V gene's germline CDR1 is LNHDA and CDR2 SQIVND (reference sequence). The CDR3 runs to 16 residues. Here the CDR3 reads CASSIAAGLGSETQYF. CDR3 DNA: TGTGCCAGTAGTATAGCCGCAGGCCTAGGTTCGGAGACCCAGTACTTC.

This chain's CDR3 is CASSPSGTGGYNEQFF. The CDR3 region has the DNA TGTGCCAGCTCACCAAGCGGGACAGGGGGCTACAATGAGCAGTTCTTC. The J gene is TRBJ2-1, the V gene TRBV18; 11 bases fit TRBD1. Germline V CDR1 and CDR2: KGHSH, LQKENI. V lost 2 bases to trimming and J lost 3 bases; unmatched junction nucleotides: 3. This CDR3 is 16 amino acids long.